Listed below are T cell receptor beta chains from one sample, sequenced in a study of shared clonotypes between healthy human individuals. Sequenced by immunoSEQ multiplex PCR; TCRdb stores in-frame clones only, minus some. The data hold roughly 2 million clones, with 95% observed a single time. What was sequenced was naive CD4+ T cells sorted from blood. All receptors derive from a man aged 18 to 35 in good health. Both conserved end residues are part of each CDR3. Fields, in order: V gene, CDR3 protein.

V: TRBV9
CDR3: CASSVGGKLKETQYF

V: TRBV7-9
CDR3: CASSLEFQGRTDTQYF

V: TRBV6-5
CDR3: CASSSGLVSTDTQYF

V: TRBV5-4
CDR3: CASSPRGQAETQYF

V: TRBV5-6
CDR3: CASSFAGASYNEQFF

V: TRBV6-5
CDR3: CASSYRGQYEQYF

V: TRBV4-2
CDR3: CASSQTSGKRYNEQFF

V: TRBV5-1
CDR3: CASSLSGDISYGYTF

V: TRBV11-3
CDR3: CASSLGLAGTGELFF

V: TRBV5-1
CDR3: CASSSAGTANTDTQYF

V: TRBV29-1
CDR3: CSALLGDGYTF

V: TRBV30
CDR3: CAWSRRVMEEQFF

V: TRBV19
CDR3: CASSRDGYEQYF

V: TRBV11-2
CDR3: CAGQLPHQETQYF

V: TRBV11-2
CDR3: CASSSTGTYEQYF

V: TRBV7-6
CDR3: CASSLDRGTNEKLFF

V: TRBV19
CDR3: CASSRTSGGTDTQYF